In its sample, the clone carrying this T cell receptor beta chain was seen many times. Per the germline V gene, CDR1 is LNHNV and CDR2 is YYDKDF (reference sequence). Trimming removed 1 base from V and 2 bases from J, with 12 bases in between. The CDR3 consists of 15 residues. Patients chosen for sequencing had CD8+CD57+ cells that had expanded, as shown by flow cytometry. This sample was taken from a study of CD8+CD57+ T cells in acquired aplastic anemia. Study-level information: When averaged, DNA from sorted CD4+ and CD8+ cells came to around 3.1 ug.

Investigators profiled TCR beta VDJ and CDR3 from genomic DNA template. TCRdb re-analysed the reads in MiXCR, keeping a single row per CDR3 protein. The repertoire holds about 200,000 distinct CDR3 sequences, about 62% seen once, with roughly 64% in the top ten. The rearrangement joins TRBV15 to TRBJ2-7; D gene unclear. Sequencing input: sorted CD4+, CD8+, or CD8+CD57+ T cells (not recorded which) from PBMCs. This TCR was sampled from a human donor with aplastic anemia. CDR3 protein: CATSRVPLVTYEQYF. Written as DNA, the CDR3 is TGTGCCACCAGCAGAGTTCCTTTGGTAACCTACGAGCAGTACTTC.